This T cell receptor (beta chain) was captured in a study of CD8 T cells in Susac syndrome. Random hexamers primed reverse transcription of about 0.5 to 1 ug RNA. A single record per CDR3 protein comes from TCRdb applying MiXCR to the immunoSEQ multiplex PCR reads. The sample has more than 100,000 distinct CDR3 sequences, around 86% seen once. Germline assignment: CDR1 SNHLY and CDR2 FYNNEI. The V end lost 6 bases, the J end lost 8 bases, and 17 bases lay between the germline ends. CDR3 length: 14 amino acids. This receptor was obtained from a human donor with multiple sclerosis. V usage is TRBV2 and J usage is TRBJ2-1; the D gene is possibly TRBD1 (6 bases). Sequencing was carried out using CD8+ T cells from PBMCs. Written as DNA, the CDR3 is TGTGCCAGCAGCGAAATCACAGGGAGCGATGAGCAGTTCTTC. Amino acids: CASSEITGSDEQFF.